Sequencing of this TCR beta chain was carried out in a study of T cell responses to AZD1222 COVID-19 vaccine (dated by TCRdb to the early 2020s). Context from the whole study: A total of 233 trial participants underwent TCR sequencing, of whom around 210 had received two doses of AZD1222 and some 25 had received two doses of the MenACWY control vaccine. Enrollment into the trials was organized by age into subgroups of 18-55, 56-69 and 70-plus years, and those subgroups contained roughly 150, 30 and 60 TCR-sequenced participants, respectively.

Study-wide findings and limitations: Only a handful of AZD1222 recipients were SARS-CoV-2 seropositive at baseline, limiting conclusions about previously exposed vaccinees. The 56-69-year group was small, and its depth increase did not reach significance, likely because of low power. Epitopes outside the regions mutated in the B.1.351 and B.1.1.7 variants were reportedly recognized by nearly half of the unique spike-specific TCRs. A significant rise in spike-specific TCR breadth and depth was observed after two AZD1222 doses relative to day 0 and relative to MenACWY recipients. Because no day 14 peak-response samples were available, the repertoires could be characterized only after the peak T cell response. Most participants were white British and females outnumbered males, and the authors suggested that clonal diversity may have been underestimated. The whole spike protein was spanned by vaccine-associated CD4 TCRs, and dominant responses were seen in regions 160-218 and 743-854.

Note on this clone: What this receptor recognizes is not known. The record has no base qualities; no much larger clone is one base away.

The CDR3 regions of human TCRbeta chains were analyzed by immunosequencing. Under the source paper's analysis protocol: Repertoire TCRs were checked for matches against a reference library of SARS-CoV-2-specific TCRs that had been generated using the MIRA antigen-specificity platform. Breadth meant the fraction of unique TCRs that were SARS-CoV-2-associated, whereas depth meant the fraction of total T cells that were SARS-CoV-2-associated. Using the MIRA data, each spike-specific TCR was assigned both to the spike region to which the TCR was reactive and to a CD4 or CD8 class. Log10-transformed breadth and depth values were compared by one-way ANOVA with Sidak's multiple comparisons tests. This immuneACCESS table, as held by TCRdb, lists in-frame sequences with V and J called but not all clones. Of the missing ones, under half trace to an unresolved V gene in checked studies; the others have no known cause. V and J calls and clone size are those listed in that table; D and trimming were worked out from the DNA. This sample is represented by 90,000 to 150,000 clones; about 90% of them were singletons. Clones ranked in the top ten supply just over 2.5% of the sample.

According to the germline V gene (reference sequence), CDR1 reads SEHNR and CDR2 reads FQNEAQ. Measured from the cysteine to the phenylalanine, the CDR3 is 14 residues long. The sequence is cut down to CDR3 DNA, 42 bases in frame from base 1. V drops 6 bases and J drops 4 bases, leaving 14 bases in between. The time point label for this specimen denotes: about 28 days (+/-7) after the second vaccine dose. Because spike-specific TCR depth and breadth did not differ between the two schedules, AZD1222 recipients who got a second dose at roughly 4 weeks were pooled with those who got a second dose at roughly 12 weeks. The vaccinee samples were drawn from two UK trials, COV001 and COV002, one of which was a single-blind randomized controlled phase 2/3 trial testing AZD1222 (ChAdOx1 nCoV-19) in healthy adults. For TCRbeta chain sequencing, PBMC samples were collected from trial participants at day 0 and at day 28 after the second dose.

This TCR was sampled from an adult who received the AZD1222 COVID-19 vaccine. The chain employs TRBV7-9 and TRBJ2-3; the D gene assignment is ambiguous. Sequencing was performed on peripheral blood, taken 28 days after the second AZD1222 dose. CDR3 sequence: CASSTPTGADTQYF. The DNA sequence is TGTGCCAGCAGTACACCTACTGGGGCAGATACGCAGTATTTT.